This T cell receptor beta chain was captured by sequencing in a study of metastatic and nonmetastatic thyroid tumors. About the research overall: Repertoires of blood and of tissue (tumor or nodule) from malignant and benign thyroid patients were compared.

J was trimmed by 9 bases and V by 2 bases; bases with no gene match: 3. The CDR3 runs 14 residues. Per germline, CDR1 WSHSY and CDR2 SAAADI. Patients had received no treatment of any kind before thyroid surgery. TCRdb re-called the PCR reads via MiXCR. The sample lists roughly 20,000 clones; just over 35% were seen once. Comments on this clone: The target antigen is unknown.

The study's findings and limits: Reports indicated that malignant thyroid tumors showed significantly higher TCR beta diversity than benign nodules did, in blood and tumor.

This chain links TRBV10-2 with TRBJ2-1; 11 bases are shared with TRBD1. This receptor was identified in a female donor with papillary thyroid cancer or a benign thyroid nodule (not recorded which). Some clones in this sample may be carry-over from other donors' samples. The sample was tumor tissue. CDR3 amino acids: CASSEGTGGTEQFF. The CDR3 nucleotides read TGCGCCAGCAGTGAGGGGACAGGGGGTACTGAGCAGTTCTTC.